These T cell receptor beta chains were read from a single sample in a study of CD4 T cells in relation to SARS-CoV-2 and coronaviruses. Measured with immunoSEQ multiplex PCR; TCRdb has only the in-frame clones, and not every one. In the table there are 19,000 or so clones, 70% to 80% of which are singletons. No antigens are known for them. Specimen: CD4+ T cells from PBMCs, cultured in vitro. These TCRs come from a human donor in good health. Both conserved end residues are part of each CDR3. The D gene is left open where the match is weak. The size field is filled for only some rows; it gives once, few, many or a size class.

>TRBJ1-2|TRBV25-1|NA|12|NA
CASSEFGYGYTF
TGTGCCAGCAGTGAATTTGGGTATGGCTACACCTTC
>TRBJ2-2|TRBV6-5|NA|15|TRBD2
CASSTTSAGNGELFF
TGTGCCAGCAGCACGACTAGCGCAGGGAACGGGGAGCTGTTTTTT
>TRBJ2-5|TRBV6-1|NA|16|NA
CASSESTGGASETQYF
TGTGCCAGCAGTGAATCTACGGGGGGCGCCTCAGAGACCCAGTACTTC
>TRBJ1-6|TRBV5-6|NA|13|NA
CASSLKGDSPLHF
TGTGCCAGCAGCTTGAAGGGGGATTCACCCCTCCACTTT
>TRBJ1-4|TRBV28|NA|17|TRBD1
CASSLLAGGSSNEKLFF
TGTGCCAGCAGTTTATTGGCAGGGGGGTCCTCAAATGAAAAACTGTTTTTT
>TRBJ2-6|TRBV27|NA|16|NA
CASNPGWGPGANVLTF
TGTGCCAGCAACCCCGGGTGGGGCCCTGGGGCCAACGTCCTGACTTTC
>TRBJ2-1|TRBV9|NA|13|TRBD2
CASGTSGRDEQFF
TGTGCCAGCGGGACTAGCGGACGAGATGAGCAGTTCTTC
>TRBJ2-1|TRBV4-2|NA|13|NA
CASSQGPAEWQFF
TGTGCCAGCAGCCAAGGTCCAGCGGAGTGGCAGTTCTTC
>TRBJ2-3|TRBV4-1|NA|15|TRBD1
CASSQSGQGTDTQYF
TGCGCCAGCAGCCAGTCTGGACAGGGCACAGATACGCAGTATTTT
>TRBJ1-4|TRBV5-1|NA|15|NA
CASSATIRFPEKLFF
TGCGCCAGCAGCGCAACAATCCGCTTCCCGGAAAAACTGTTTTTT
>TRBJ1-1|TRBV28|NA|12|TRBD1
CASSQPQGIAFF
TGTGCCAGCAGTCAGCCACAGGGGATAGCTTTCTTT
>TRBJ2-5|TRBV7-9|once|16|NA
CASRPNFRVEQETQYF
TGTGCCAGCAGGCCAAACTTCAGGGTTGAGCAAGAGACCCAGTACTTC